This T cell receptor (beta chain) derives from a study of blood T cell repertoires in COVID-19. In the case of this clone: The identical CDR3 is also encoded by other nucleotide sequences in the sample.

The germline CDR1 and CDR2 sequences are SGDLS and YYNGEE. Trimming cost V 0 bases and J 2 bases, with 6 bases left between them. There are 14 residues in the CDR3. TCRdb's copy holds only in-frame clones and misses some; the assay was immunoSEQ multiplex PCR. The table shows some 210,000 clones, with over 70% occurring only once. Sequenced: peripheral blood. J is TRBJ1-3 and V is TRBV9; D gene uncertain. The TCR sequence derives from a man aged 50 to 60 with active or convalescent COVID-19. Written as DNA, the CDR3 is TGTGCCAGCAGCGTAGGAGGGACTGGAAACACCATATATTTT. This encodes CASSVGGTGNTIYF.